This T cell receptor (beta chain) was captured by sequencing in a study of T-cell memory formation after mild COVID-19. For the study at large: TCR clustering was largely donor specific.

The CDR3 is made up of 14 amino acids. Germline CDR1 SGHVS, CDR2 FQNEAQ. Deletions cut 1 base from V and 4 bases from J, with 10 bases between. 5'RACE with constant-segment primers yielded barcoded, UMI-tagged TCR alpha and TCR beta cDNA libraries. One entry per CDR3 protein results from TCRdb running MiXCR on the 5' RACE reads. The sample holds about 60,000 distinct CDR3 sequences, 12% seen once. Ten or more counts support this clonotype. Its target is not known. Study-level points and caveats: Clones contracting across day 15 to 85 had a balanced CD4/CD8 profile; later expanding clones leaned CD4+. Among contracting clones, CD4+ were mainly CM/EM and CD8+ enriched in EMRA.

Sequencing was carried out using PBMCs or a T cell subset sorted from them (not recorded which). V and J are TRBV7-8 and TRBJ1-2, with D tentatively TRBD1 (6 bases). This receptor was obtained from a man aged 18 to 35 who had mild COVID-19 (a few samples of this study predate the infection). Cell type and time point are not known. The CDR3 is CASSLGQGLYGYTF. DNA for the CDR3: TGTGCCAGCAGCTTAGGGCAGGGGCTCTATGGCTACACCTTC.